This paragraph covers one T cell receptor beta chain sequence. The germline gives CDR1 GTSNPN, CDR2 SVGIG (reference sequence). CDR3 length: 14 amino acids. V lost 4 bases, J lost 4 bases, and 13 bases lay in between. These data belong to a study of blood T cell repertoires in COVID-19. Turning to the study itself: PBMCs, B-cell-depleted T cells, or T cells provided the cDNA or gDNA that made up the material.

Sequenced by immunoSEQ multiplex PCR; TCRdb stores in-frame clones only, minus some. The table records about 190,000 clones, approximately 86% of them present only once. The chain has TRBV30 and TRBJ2-2; D unclear. The sequence was collected from a man aged 35-49 years with active or convalescent COVID-19. The sample was peripheral blood. The CDR3: CAWNLGSFTGELFF. CDR3 bases: TGTGCCTGGAACCTGGGTAGCTTCACCGGGGAGCTGTTTTTT.